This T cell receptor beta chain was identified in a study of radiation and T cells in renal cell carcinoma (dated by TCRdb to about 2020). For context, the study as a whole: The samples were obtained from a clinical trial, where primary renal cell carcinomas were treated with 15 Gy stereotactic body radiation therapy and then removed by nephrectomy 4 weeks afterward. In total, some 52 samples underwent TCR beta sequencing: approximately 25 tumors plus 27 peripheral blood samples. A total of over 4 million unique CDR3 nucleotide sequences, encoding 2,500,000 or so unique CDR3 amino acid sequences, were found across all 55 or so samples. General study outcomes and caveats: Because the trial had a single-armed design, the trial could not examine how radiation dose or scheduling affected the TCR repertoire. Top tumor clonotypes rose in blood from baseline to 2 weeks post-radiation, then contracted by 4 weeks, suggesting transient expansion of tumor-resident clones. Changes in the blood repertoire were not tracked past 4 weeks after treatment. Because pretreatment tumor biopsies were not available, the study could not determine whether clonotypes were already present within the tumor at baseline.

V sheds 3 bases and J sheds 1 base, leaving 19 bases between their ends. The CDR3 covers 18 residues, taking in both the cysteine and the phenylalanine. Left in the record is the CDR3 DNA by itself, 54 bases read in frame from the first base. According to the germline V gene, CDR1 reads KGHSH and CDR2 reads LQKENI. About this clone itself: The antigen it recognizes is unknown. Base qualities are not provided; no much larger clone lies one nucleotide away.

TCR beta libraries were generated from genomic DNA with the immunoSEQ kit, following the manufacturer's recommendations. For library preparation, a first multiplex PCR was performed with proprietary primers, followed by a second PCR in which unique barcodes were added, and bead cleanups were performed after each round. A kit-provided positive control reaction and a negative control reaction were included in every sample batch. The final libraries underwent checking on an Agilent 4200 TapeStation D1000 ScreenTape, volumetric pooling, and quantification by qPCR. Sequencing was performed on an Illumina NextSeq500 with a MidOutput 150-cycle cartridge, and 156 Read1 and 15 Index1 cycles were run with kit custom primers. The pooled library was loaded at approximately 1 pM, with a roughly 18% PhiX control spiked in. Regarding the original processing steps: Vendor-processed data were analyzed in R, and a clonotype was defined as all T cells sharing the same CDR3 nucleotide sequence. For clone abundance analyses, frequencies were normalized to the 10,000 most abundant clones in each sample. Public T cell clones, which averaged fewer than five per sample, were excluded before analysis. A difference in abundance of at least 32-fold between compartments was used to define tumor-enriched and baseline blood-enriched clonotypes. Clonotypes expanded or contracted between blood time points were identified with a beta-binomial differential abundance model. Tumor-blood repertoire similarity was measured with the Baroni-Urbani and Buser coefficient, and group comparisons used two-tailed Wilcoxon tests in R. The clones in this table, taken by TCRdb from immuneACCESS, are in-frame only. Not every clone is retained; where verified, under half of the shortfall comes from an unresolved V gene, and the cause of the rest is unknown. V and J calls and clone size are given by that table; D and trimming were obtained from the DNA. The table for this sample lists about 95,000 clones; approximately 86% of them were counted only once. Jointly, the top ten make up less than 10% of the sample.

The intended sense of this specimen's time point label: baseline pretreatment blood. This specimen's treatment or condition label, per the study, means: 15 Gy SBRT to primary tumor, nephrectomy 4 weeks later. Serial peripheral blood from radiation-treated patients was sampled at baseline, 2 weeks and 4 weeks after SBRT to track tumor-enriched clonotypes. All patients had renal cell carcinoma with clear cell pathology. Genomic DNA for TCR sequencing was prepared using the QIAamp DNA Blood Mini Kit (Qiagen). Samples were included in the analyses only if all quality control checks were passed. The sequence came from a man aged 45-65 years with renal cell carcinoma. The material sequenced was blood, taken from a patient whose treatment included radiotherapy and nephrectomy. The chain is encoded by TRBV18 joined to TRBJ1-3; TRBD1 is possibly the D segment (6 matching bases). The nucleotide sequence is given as TGTGCCAGCTCACCTCCGAGTTTGGGCAGGGGATCTGGAAACACCATATATTTT. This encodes CASSPPSLGRGSGNTIYF.